This TCR beta chain was recovered during a study of cytomegalovirus exposure and HLA in healthy donors. This CDR3 comprises 16 residues. Trimming removed 1 base from V and 5 bases from J, with 17 bases in between. Looked up from germline, CDR1 is SEHNR and CDR2 is FQNEAQ (reference sequence). Both 60 Vbeta primers and 13 Jbeta primers went into the PCR. TCRdb keeps only in-frame clones here, not all; method: immunoSEQ multiplex PCR. The sample gives 100,000 to 150,000 clones, 80% of which show up once; 3% to 3.5% is in the top ten. The source is a male donor in good health and CMV-seronegative. The chain employs TRBV7-9 and TRBJ1-2, with TRBD1 as a possible D gene (5 bases). The sample comprised PBMCs. CDR3 DNA sequence: TGTGCCAGCAGCTTAGGGGTTAAGGACACTCTTTATGGCTACACCTTC. It yields the protein CASSLGVKDTLYGYTF.